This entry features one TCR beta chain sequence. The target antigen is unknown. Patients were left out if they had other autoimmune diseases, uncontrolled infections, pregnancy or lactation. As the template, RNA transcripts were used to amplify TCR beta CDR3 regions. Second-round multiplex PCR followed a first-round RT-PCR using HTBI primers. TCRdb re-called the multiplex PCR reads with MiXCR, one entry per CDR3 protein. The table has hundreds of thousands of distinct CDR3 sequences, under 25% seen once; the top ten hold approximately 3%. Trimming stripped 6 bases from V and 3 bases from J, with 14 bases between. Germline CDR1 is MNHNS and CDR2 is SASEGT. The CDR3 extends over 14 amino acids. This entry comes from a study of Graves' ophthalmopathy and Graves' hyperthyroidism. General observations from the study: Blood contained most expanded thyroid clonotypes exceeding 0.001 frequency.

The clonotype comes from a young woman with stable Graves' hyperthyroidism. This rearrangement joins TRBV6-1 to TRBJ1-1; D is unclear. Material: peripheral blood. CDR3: CASSPGGSYTEAFF. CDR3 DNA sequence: TGTGCCAGCAGCCCCGGTGGGAGCTACACTGAAGCTTTCTTT.